These 7 T cell receptor beta chains came from one sample sequenced in a study of cytotoxic CD8 clonotypes in ibrutinib-treated CLL. Produced via immunoSEQ multiplex PCR; TCRdb's table is partial and in-frame only. The profile shows about 160,000 clones, 81% of them singletons. Here the sequenced sample was PBMCs, taken after 12 months of ibrutinib treatment. The receptors were gathered from a human donor with chronic lymphocytic leukemia.

V gene TRBV9 combines with J gene TRBJ2-1, with a tentative D call TRBD2 (5 bases). V lost 0 bases, J lost 0 bases, and 7 bases lay in between. Germline V gene sequence: CDR1 SGDLS, CDR2 YYNGEE. The CDR3 is 15 residues long. CDR3 loop: CASSVGGFSYNEQFF. Here the CDR3 DNA reads TGTGCCAGCAGCGTAGGCGGGTTCTCCTACAATGAGCAGTTCTTC.

This clone was seen just once. Other DNA sequences in this sample translate to the same CDR3. This chain connects TRBV19 to TRBJ1-1; TRBD1 matches 7 bases. Germline CDR1 is LNHDA and CDR2 is SQIVND (reference sequence). Losses at the gene ends were 6 bases for V and 1 base for J; bases not matched to a gene: 5. The CDR3 has 14 residues. DNA for the CDR3: TGTGCCAGTAGAATCAGGGGGGGGAACACTGAAGCTTTCTTT. It yields the protein CASRIRGGNTEAFF.

V and J are TRBV10-3 and TRBJ2-1; D possibly uses TRBD1 or TRBD2 (5 bases each). V dropped 10 bases and J dropped 8 bases, with 21 bases sitting between them. From germline, CDR1 is ENHRY and CDR2 SYGVKD. CDR3 length: 14 amino acids. For the CDR3, the DNA is TGTGCCACACGTCGGGACGCCCAGAGGGATGAGCAGTTCTTC. Amino acids: CATRRDAQRDEQFF.

This chain's CDR3 is CASSTVWSGYTF. The CDR3 nucleotides read TGTGCCAGCAGTACTGTGTGGAGTGGCTACACCTTC. The chain joins TRBV28 to TRBJ1-2; D uncertain. This CDR3 contains 12 residues. Germline V gives CDR1 MDHEN, CDR2 SYDVKM. The V gene lost 5 bases and the J gene lost 7 bases, with 11 bases spanning the gap.

V usage is TRBV29-1 and J usage is TRBJ1-1, with D possibly being TRBD1 (5 bases). Germline V gives CDR1 SQVTM, CDR2 ANQGSEA. The germline V and J ends were trimmed by 7 bases and 1 base, with 10 bases remaining between them. The length of the CDR3 is 12 residues. CDR3 nucleotides: TGCAGCGGCCGGGGGTCGAACACTGAAGCTTTCTTT. It encodes CSGRGSNTEAFF.

In its sample, this clone was seen once. The V gene is TRBV7-2, the J gene TRBJ2-4; D may be TRBD2 (7 bases). Trimming cost V 1 base and J 8 bases, with 15 bases left between them. The CDR3 is 15 amino acids. Per germline, CDR1 SGHTA and CDR2 FQGNSA. The CDR3 here is CASSLGAGAMYIQYF. In DNA, the CDR3 is TGTGCCAGCAGCTTAGGTGCGGGGGCGATGTACATTCAGTACTTC.

The chain recombines TRBV28 with TRBJ2-7; a weak D match, TRBD1 (6 bases). CDR3 length: 15 amino acids. The germline V gene encodes CDR1 MDHEN and CDR2 SYDVKM. V shed 3 bases and J shed 6 bases, with 18 bases lying between them. The CDR3: CASSLRGNRALEQYF. The CDR3 DNA sequence: TGTGCCAGCAGTTTGAGGGGGAACAGGGCCCTCGAGCAGTACTTC.